The 27 T cell receptor beta chains in this list originate from one sample, sequenced in a study of Graves' ophthalmopathy and Graves' hyperthyroidism. Investigators amplified TCR beta CDR3 regions from RNA transcripts. The first round was an RT-PCR with HTBI primers, and the second round was a multiplex PCR. TCRdb used MiXCR to reprocess the multiplex PCR reads, holding one entry per CDR3 protein. Of some 200,000 distinct CDR3 sequences listed, around 30% are singletons. The sequenced sample consisted of peripheral blood. The origin of the receptors is a man in his forties or fifties with Graves' ophthalmopathy.

The table lists this clonotype with many counts. The chain couples TRBV29-1 to TRBJ1-1; D might be TRBD1 (6 bases). The germline gives CDR1 SQVTM, CDR2 ANQGSEA. The V end lost 6 bases, the J end lost 3 bases, and 11 bases lay between the germline ends. This CDR3 has 12 residues. The CDR3 sequence: CSVSDRDTEAFF. CDR3 sequence (DNA): TGCAGCGTGTCGGACAGAGACACTGAAGCTTTCTTT.

This clonotype was found a few times. The V call is TRBV19, the J call TRBJ2-2; either TRBD1 or TRBD2 may fit D (6 bases each). Germline V lookup: CDR1 LNHDA, CDR2 SQIVND (reference sequence). There are 19 residues in the CDR3. Trimming took 6 bases from V and 0 from J, leaving 23 bases between them. DNA for the CDR3: TGTGCCAGTAGCCATCCGATGGGGGAGGACAGCGCGAACACCGGGGAGCTGTTTTTT. Its translation: CASSHPMGEDSANTGELFF.

This clonotype occurred a few times. This chain joins TRBV11-2 and TRBJ1-1; D gene ambiguous. CDR1 SGHAT and CDR2 FQNNGV come from the germline V gene. V shed 5 bases and J shed 7 bases, with 8 bases lying between them. This CDR3 contains 11 residues. CDR3 loop: CASSLSHEAFF. The CDR3 DNA is TGTGCCAGCAGCCTAAGCCATGAAGCTTTCTTT.

In its sample, this clonotype was seen many times. The rearrangement links TRBV7-8 to TRBJ2-2; D gene unclear. The CDR3 runs to 16 residues. V was cut by 1 base and J by 0 bases, with 9 bases left in between. The germline V gene encodes CDR1 SGHVS and CDR2 FQNEAQ. The CDR3 loop reads CASSLEGRTNTGELFF. The CDR3, as DNA: TGTGCCAGCAGCTTAGAAGGGCGGACGAACACCGGGGAGCTGTTTTTT.

At least ten counts were recorded for this clonotype. The chain carries TRBV12-3 or TRBV12-4 and TRBJ2-7; D is ambiguous. Trimming removed 3 bases from V and 0 bases from J, with 3 bases in between. The CDR3 spans 12 residues. Here the CDR3 DNA reads TGTGCCAGCAGTTTTCCCTCCTACGAGCAGTACTTC. Translating gives CASSFPSYEQYF.

This clonotype has a count of ten or more. This chain connects TRBV6-5 to TRBJ2-4; 7 bases match TRBD1. The CDR3 is 15 residues long. V gave up 6 bases and J gave up 9 bases; unmatched junction bases: 14. Germline V gene data show CDR1 as MNHEY and CDR2 as SVGAGI. The CDR3 region is CASRKTGPGLGIQYF. DNA of the CDR3: TGTGCCAGCAGAAAGACAGGGCCCGGTCTGGGCATTCAGTACTTC.

This clonotype was detected many times. The rearrangement joins TRBV7-9 to TRBJ2-7; D ambiguous. This CDR3 comprises 15 residues. Trimming cost V 5 bases and J 3 bases, with 17 bases left between them. The germline gives CDR1 SEHNR, CDR2 FQNEAQ (reference sequence). The CDR3 loop reads CASSLAQGSIYEQYF. The CDR3 DNA follows: TGTGCCAGCAGCCTTGCCCAAGGTTCCATCTACGAGCAGTACTTC.

V and J are TRBV7-8 and TRBJ2-5, with D possibly being TRBD2 (7 bases). Deletions cut 4 bases from V and 5 bases from J, with 17 bases between. This CDR3 has 15 residues. CDR1 and CDR2 from the germline V gene are SGHVS and FQNEAQ. Written as DNA, the CDR3 is TGTGCCAGCAGCTACCCACGGGGGGCGATGGAGACCCAGTACTTC. It is translated as CASSYPRGAMETQYF.

This chain joins TRBV12-3 or TRBV12-4 and TRBJ1-5; D is unclear. Deletions cut 6 bases from V and 4 bases from J, with 13 bases between. The CDR3 totals 14 residues. The chain's CDR3 is CASSPESNNQPQHF. Here the CDR3 DNA reads TGTGCCAGCAGCCCAGAGTCTAATAATCAGCCCCAGCATTTT.

In this sample, this clonotype turned up many times. The chain has TRBV11-3 and TRBJ1-1; TRBD1 matches at 8 bases. The germline CDR1 and CDR2 sequences are SGHNT and YENEEA. The CDR3 extends over 15 amino acids. The V segment lost 5 bases and the J segment 5 bases; nucleotides outside the gene matches: 10. CDR3 nucleotides: TGTGCCAGCAGCCACCAACAGGGGGGAGGGACTGAAGCTTTCTTT. Protein sequence: CASSHQQGGGTEAFF.

This clonotype was detected many times. The CDR3 DNA reads TGCGCCAGCAGCCAAGATCATCCCGGGAGCTCCTACGAGCAGTACTTC. Protein sequence: CASSQDHPGSSYEQYF. This chain uses TRBV4-3 with TRBJ2-7; D is possibly TRBD2 (6 bases). From germline, CDR1 is LGHNA and CDR2 YSLEER. CDR3 length: 16 amino acids. V gave up 0 bases and J gave up 0 bases, with 12 bases separating them.

The chain uses TRBV6-1 and TRBJ2-5, with TRBD1 identical over 8 bases. The CDR3 totals 14 residues. Trimming removed 6 bases from V and 2 bases from J; junction bases left unmatched: 5. The germline V gene has CDR1 MNHNS and CDR2 SASEGT. The CDR3 DNA sequence: TGTGCCAGCAGCGATGGGACAGGACAAGAGACCCAGTACTTC. Translation gives CASSDGTGQETQYF.

The CDR3: CASSPIGGYGYTF. CDR3 in DNA: TGTGCCAGCAGTCCGATTGGGGGCTATGGCTACACCTTC. The chain uses TRBV6-1 and TRBJ1-2; D possibly corresponds to TRBD1 (5 bases). This CDR3 is 13 amino acids long. Germline V CDR1 and CDR2: MNHNS, SASEGT. V was trimmed by 5 bases and J by 4 bases, leaving 11 bases between them.

The chain's CDR3 is CASSEGEGTGYTF. The CDR3 DNA reads TGTGCCAGCAGTGAAGGAGAGGGGACTGGCTACACCTTC. The V and J genes are TRBV6-1 and TRBJ1-2; D is possibly TRBD1 (5 bases). V dropped 1 base and J dropped 7 bases, with 10 bases sitting between them. The CDR3 loop spans 13 amino acids. CDR1 is MNHNS, CDR2 SASEGT, per germline.

The genes are TRBV7-2 and TRBJ2-7, with 12 positions matching TRBD2. The V segment lost 5 bases and the J segment 2 bases; nucleotides outside the gene matches: 4. This CDR3 has 15 residues. Per germline, CDR1 SGHTA and CDR2 FQGNSA. CDR3 coding DNA: TGTGCCAGCAGCCCTCGACTAGCGGGAGCCTACGAGCAGTACTTC. It yields the protein CASSPRLAGAYEQYF.

This clonotype was found many times. The V and J genes are TRBV7-3 and TRBJ1-1; no firm D call. V was pared by 3 bases and J by 6 bases, with 8 bases between. The CDR3 spans 12 residues. Germline V gene lookup returns CDR1 SGHTA and CDR2 FQGTGA. The CDR3 protein is CASSFPVPEAFF. CDR3 DNA sequence: TGTGCCAGCAGCTTCCCGGTTCCTGAAGCTTTCTTT.

There are many counts of this clonotype. V gene TRBV7-8 combines with J gene TRBJ2-7; no firm D call. Germline loops: CDR1 SGHVS, CDR2 FQNEAQ. This CDR3 is 15 amino acids long. Trimming removed 3 bases at V and 0 bases at J, with 12 bases between. The CDR3, as DNA: TGTGCCAGCAGCTTCCTGGGGTACAGCTCCTACGAGCAGTACTTC. It specifies CASSFLGYSSYEQYF.

This clonotype was observed a handful of times. V usage is TRBV24-1 and J usage is TRBJ2-5; D may be TRBD1 (5 bases). This CDR3 has 13 amino acids. Germline CDR1 and CDR2: KGHDR and SFDVKD. V was cut by 6 bases and J by 4 bases, with 11 bases left in between. This CDR3 reads CATSRAGLETQYF. CDR3 DNA: TGTGCCACCAGTAGGGCAGGGCTAGAGACCCAGTACTTC.

The rearrangement links TRBV28 to TRBJ2-6; 9 bases match TRBD1. There are 16 residues in the CDR3. Germline trimming cut 1 base from V and 5 bases from J; bases unmatched to any gene: 3. Per germline, CDR1 MDHEN and CDR2 SYDVKM. The CDR3 DNA reads TGTGCCAGCAGTTTATTGGACAGGGGAAGGGCCAACGTCCTGACTTTC. Translation: CASSLLDRGRANVLTF.

The gene calls are TRBV7-2 and TRBJ1-5; unclear D gene. The CDR3 is 13 amino acids. CDR1 SGHTA and CDR2 FQGNSA come from the germline V gene. V lost 8 bases, J lost 3 bases, and 11 bases lay in between. CDR3 amino acids: CASHRGVNQPQHF. The DNA for the CDR3 is TGTGCCAGCCACCGGGGAGTCAATCAGCCCCAGCATTTT.

This clonotype was detected many times. The J gene is TRBJ2-7, the V gene TRBV3-1; 10 positions agree with TRBD2. The CDR3 consists of 17 residues. Trimming removed 2 bases from V and 2 bases from J; junction bases left unmatched: 9. Germline V lookup: CDR1 LGHDT, CDR2 YNNKEL (reference sequence). Here the CDR3 DNA reads TGTGCCAGCAGCCAACTAGGGGTAGCGGGAGGAACCTACGAGCAGTACTTC. Translating it yields CASSQLGVAGGTYEQYF.

In this sample, this clonotype turned up many times. The rearrangement links TRBV18 to TRBJ1-1, with TRBD1 as a possible D gene (6 bases). The CDR3 runs 14 residues. V was pared by 4 bases and J by 4 bases, with 13 bases between. Germline assignment: CDR1 KGHSH and CDR2 LQKENI. This CDR3 reads CASSRTDSFTEAFF. As DNA, the CDR3 is TGTGCCAGCTCACGGACAGATTCTTTCACTGAAGCTTTCTTT.

This clonotype was observed many times. J is TRBJ2-7 and V is TRBV2; 7 bases agree with TRBD2. The CDR3 totals 14 residues. V lost 7 bases to trimming and J lost 4 bases; unmatched junction nucleotides: 10. Germline assignment: CDR1 SNHLY and CDR2 FYNNEI. In nucleotides, the CDR3 is TGTGCCAGCATATCGCCCAGCGGGAAGTACGAGCAGTACTTC. It is translated as CASISPSGKYEQYF.

The chain has TRBV29-1 and TRBJ1-2; D is undetermined. Germline V CDR1 and CDR2: SQVTM, ANQGSEA. The CDR3 is made up of 11 amino acids. Trimming pared 2 bases from V and 6 bases from J, leaving 7 bases between. CDR3 nucleotide sequence: TGCAGCGTTGAACGATATGATGGCTACACCTTC. Protein product: CSVERYDGYTF.

The sample holds many counts of this clonotype. This chain connects TRBV11-3 to TRBJ2-7; 7 bases are shared with TRBD2. The V gene's germline CDR1 is SGHNT and CDR2 YENEEA. V was pared by 1 base and J by 0 bases, with 3 bases of the junction left unmatched. The CDR3 is 15 amino acids. The CDR3 spells CASSLASGGSYEQYF. DNA of the CDR3: TGTGCCAGCAGCTTAGCATCGGGAGGCTCCTACGAGCAGTACTTC.

The table lists this clonotype with many counts. This chain joins TRBV9 and TRBJ1-1; TRBD1 matches at 7 bases. V lost 6 bases, J lost 4 bases, and 6 bases stayed unmatched. Germline CDR1 SGDLS, CDR2 YYNGEE. The CDR3 consists of 13 residues. Here the CDR3 DNA reads TGTGCCAGCAACAGACAGGGCGGCACTGAAGCTTTCTTT. Residues: CASNRQGGTEAFF.

The chain couples TRBV7-2 to TRBJ1-5; D uncertain. The CDR3 is 13 amino acids. The V gene lost 4 bases and the J gene lost 9 bases, with 13 bases spanning the gap. Germline V gene data show CDR1 as SGHTA and CDR2 as FQGNSA. The CDR3 reads CASSSVSLGPQHF. The DNA for the CDR3 is TGTGCCAGCAGCTCCGTGTCTTTGGGGCCCCAGCATTTT.